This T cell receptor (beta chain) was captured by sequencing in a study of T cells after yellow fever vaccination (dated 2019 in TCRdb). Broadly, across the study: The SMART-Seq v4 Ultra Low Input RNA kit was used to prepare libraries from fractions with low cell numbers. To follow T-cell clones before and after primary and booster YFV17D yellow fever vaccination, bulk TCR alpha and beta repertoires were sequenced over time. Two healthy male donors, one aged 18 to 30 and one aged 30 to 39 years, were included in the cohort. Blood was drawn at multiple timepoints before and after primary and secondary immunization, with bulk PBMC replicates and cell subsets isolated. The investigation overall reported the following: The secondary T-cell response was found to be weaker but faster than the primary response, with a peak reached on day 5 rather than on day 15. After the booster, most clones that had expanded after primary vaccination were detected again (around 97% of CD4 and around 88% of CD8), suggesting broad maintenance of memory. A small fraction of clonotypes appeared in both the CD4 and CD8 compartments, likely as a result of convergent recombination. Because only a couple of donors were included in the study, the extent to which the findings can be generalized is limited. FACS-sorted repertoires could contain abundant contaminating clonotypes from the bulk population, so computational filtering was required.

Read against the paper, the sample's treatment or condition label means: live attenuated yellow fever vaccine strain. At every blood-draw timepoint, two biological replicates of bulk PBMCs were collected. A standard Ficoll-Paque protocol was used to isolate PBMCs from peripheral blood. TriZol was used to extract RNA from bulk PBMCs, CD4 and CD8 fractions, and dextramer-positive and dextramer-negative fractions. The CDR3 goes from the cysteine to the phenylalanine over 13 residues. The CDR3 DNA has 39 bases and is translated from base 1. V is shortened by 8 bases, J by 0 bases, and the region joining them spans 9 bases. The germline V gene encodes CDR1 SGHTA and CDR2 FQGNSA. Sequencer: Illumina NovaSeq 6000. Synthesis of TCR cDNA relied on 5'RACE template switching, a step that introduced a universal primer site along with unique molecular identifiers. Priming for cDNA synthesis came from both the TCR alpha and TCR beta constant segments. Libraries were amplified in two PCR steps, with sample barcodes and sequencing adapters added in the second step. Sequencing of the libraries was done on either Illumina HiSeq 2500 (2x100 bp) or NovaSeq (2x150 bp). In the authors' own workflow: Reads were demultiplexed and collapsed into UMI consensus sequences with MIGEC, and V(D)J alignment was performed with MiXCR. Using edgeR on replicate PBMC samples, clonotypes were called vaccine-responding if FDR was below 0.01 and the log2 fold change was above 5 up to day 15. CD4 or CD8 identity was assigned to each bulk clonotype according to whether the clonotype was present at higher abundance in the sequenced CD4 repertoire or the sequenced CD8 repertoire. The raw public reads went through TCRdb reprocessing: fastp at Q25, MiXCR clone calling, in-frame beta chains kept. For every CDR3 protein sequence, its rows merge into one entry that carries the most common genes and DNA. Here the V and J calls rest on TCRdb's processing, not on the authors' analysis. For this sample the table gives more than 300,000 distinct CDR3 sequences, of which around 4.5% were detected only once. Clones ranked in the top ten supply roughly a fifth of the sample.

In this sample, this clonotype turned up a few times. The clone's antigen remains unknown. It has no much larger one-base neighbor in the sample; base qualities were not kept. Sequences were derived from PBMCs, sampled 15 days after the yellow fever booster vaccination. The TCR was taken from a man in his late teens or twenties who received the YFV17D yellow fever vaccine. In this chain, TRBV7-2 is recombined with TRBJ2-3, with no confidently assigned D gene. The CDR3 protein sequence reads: CASAVASTDTQYF. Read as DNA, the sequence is TGTGCCAGCGCCGTCGCTAGCACAGATACGCAGTATTTT.